The entry below describes one TCR beta chain. The antigen it recognizes is unknown. The sample holds no much larger clone one base away, and base qualities are not on file. The method was RT-PCR. The run used a NextSeq 550. TCRdb ran its own pipeline on the public reads, namely fastp trimming at Q25 and MiXCR clone calling, and kept in-frame beta chains. Records with the same CDR3 protein are collapsed into one entry carrying the most frequent genes and DNA. The sample table records over 150,000 distinct CDR3 sequences; over 25% of these occur just once. The ten top clones hold roughly 3.2% of the sample. The data are from a study of patients and donors after allogeneic stem cell transplantation (dated by TCRdb to about 2020). CDR1 LGHNA and CDR2 YSLEER are derived from the germline V gene. The CDR3 runs 15 residues from the cysteine to the phenylalanine. The sequence is cut down to CDR3 DNA, 45 bases in frame from base 1. V loses 3 bases of germline sequence and J loses 1 base, and the interval between the two ends is 10 bases.

In this chain, TRBV4-3 is recombined with TRBJ2-1; TRBD2 could be the D gene, as 5 bases match. Specimen: blood, either unsorted or a sorted T cell fraction (not recorded which). This TCR came from a human donor who was either an allogeneic HSCT recipient or a stem cell or donor lymphocyte infusion donor (not recorded which). It is not recorded whose cells these are; they may come from a transplant donor. The CDR3 in this case is CASSQFGESYNEQFF. The DNA reads as follows: TGCGCCAGCAGCCAGTTCGGGGAGTCCTACAATGAGCAGTTCTTC.